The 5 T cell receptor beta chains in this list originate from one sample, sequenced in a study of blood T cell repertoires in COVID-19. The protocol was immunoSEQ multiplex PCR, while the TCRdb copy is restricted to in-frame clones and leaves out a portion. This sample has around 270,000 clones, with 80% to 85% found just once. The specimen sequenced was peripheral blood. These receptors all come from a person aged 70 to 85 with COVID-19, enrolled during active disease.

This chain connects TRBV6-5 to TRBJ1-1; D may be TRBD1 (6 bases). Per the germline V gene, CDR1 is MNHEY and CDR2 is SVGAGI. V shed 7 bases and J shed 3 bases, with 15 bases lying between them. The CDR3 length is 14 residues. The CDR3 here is CASTTQGSYTEAFF. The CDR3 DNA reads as TGTGCCAGCACAACACAGGGAAGCTACACTGAAGCTTTCTTT.

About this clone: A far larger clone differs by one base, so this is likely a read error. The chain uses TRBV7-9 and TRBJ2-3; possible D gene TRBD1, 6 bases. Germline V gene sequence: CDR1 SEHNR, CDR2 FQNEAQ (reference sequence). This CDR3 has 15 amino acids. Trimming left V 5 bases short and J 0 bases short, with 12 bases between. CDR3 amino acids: CASSPWTASTDTQYF. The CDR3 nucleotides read TGTGCCAGCAGCCCCTGGACAGCTAGCACAGATACGCAGTATTTT.

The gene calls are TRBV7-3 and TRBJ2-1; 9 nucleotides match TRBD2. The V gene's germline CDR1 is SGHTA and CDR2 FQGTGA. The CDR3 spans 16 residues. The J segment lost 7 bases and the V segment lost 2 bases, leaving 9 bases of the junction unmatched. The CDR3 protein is CASSLFGTSHTNEQFF. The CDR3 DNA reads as TGTGCCAGCAGCTTATTTGGGACTAGCCATACAAATGAGCAGTTCTTC.

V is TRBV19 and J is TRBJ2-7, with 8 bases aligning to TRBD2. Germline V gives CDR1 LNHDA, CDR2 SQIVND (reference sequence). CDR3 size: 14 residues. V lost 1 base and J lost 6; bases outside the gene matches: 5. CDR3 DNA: TGTGCCAGTAGTATAGCGGGAGGGCCGGCCGAGCAGTACTTC. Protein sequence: CASSIAGGPAEQYF.

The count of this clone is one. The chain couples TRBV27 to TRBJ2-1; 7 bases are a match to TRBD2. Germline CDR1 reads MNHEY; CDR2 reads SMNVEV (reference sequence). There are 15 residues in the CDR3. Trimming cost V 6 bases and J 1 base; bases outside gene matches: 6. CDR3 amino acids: CASREAGPSYNEQFF. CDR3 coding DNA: TGTGCCAGCAGGGAAGCGGGGCCATCCTACAATGAGCAGTTCTTC.